Listed below are T cell receptor beta chains from one sample, sequenced in a study of CD8 T cells in ankylosing spondylitis. TCRdb used MiXCR to reprocess the 5' RACE reads, holding one entry per CDR3 protein. The sample holds roughly 700,000 distinct CDR3 sequences; under 20% are singletons and the top ten take approximately 18%. What was sequenced was blood, either unsorted or a sorted T cell fraction (not recorded which). These receptor sequences come from a male donor with ankylosing spondylitis. Each CDR3 is given without its conserved first and last residue. Fields, in order: V gene, J gene, CDR3 protein.

>TRBV7-2|TRBJ2-1
ASSSVAGQHNEQF
>TRBV10-3|TRBJ1-1
AISVMGGTDTEAF
>TRBV28|TRBJ2-2
ASSFRGRNTGELF
>TRBV5-5|TRBJ1-6
ASSLLSGATPLH
>TRBV29-1|TRBJ2-2
SGAGQQNTGELF
>TRBV12-3/TRBV12-4|TRBJ2-7
ASSPYSYEQY
>TRBV5-1|TRBJ2-1
ASKDGGDNEQF
>TRBV11-1|TRBJ2-1
ASSWVRGSTSSYNEQF
>TRBV7-8|TRBJ1-1
ASSVATGQNTEAF
>TRBV18|TRBJ1-2
ASSGTQLGGYGYT
>TRBV6-5|TRBJ2-1
ASSYSASGNNEQF
>TRBV15|TRBJ2-7
ATSRDSVPISEQY
>TRBV3-1|TRBJ2-7
ASSQDLRGGYEQY
>TRBV6-1|TRBJ2-5
ASRSSGTSKETQY
>TRBV25-1|TRBJ2-1
ASSEFPGLAGENNEQF
>TRBV20-1|TRBJ1-2
SARVLLWTGNYGYT
>TRBV10-3|TRBJ2-1
AVRSDTYNEQF
>TRBV7-9|TRBJ2-7
ASSPKTSGPYEQY
>TRBV29-1|TRBJ2-1
STIPGQGIREQF
>TRBV7-6|TRBJ2-1
ASSLFRVNEQF
>TRBV7-9|TRBJ2-7
ASSFGQPGTGRYEQY
>TRBV3-1|TRBJ1-2
ASSQQGLYGYT
>TRBV5-1|TRBJ1-2
ASSAYGTEGGYT
>TRBV4-1|TRBJ1-1
ASSSTGWTEAF
>TRBV20-1|TRBJ2-3
SARTGAGDTQY
>TRBV20-1|TRBJ1-5
SVGGKDNQPQH
>TRBV20-1|TRBJ2-1
SARIAGATYNEQF
>TRBV28|TRBJ1-5
ASRGRGIRNQPQH
>TRBV10-2|TRBJ1-1
ATRDRRHTEAF
>TRBV12-3/TRBV12-4|TRBJ1-3
ASRLTGGGNTIY
>TRBV6-1|TRBJ2-1
ASKRGSPYNEQF
>TRBV6-1|TRBJ2-7
ASRSRGSYEQY
>TRBV6-5|TRBJ1-2
ASSYSRSNYGYT
>TRBV3-1|TRBJ2-1
ASSQGAGGNEQF
>TRBV12-3/TRBV12-4|TRBJ2-7
ASGSGITSYEQY
>TRBV24-1|TRBJ2-5
ATQGRGVETQY
>TRBV5-1|TRBJ2-1
ASSLGMSGEQF
>TRBV3-1|TRBJ2-7
ASSHRPTHEQY
>TRBV12-3/TRBV12-4|TRBJ2-1
ASSLIPLEDEQF
>TRBV2|TRBJ1-5
ASSVAGIRQPQH
>TRBV5-1|TRBJ2-7
ASSFGVFGSYEQY
>TRBV5-6|TRBJ1-2
ASSFYRGIYGYT
>TRBV7-2|TRBJ2-5
ASSLGWAAQETQY
>TRBV19|TRBJ2-1
ASSIPQSYNEQF
>TRBV5-1|TRBJ2-3
ASSFLPGLNPTDTQY
>TRBV18|TRBJ1-2
ASSPSRQGLYGYT
>TRBV20-1|TRBJ1-3
SAREDTGRGNTIY
>TRBV20-1|TRBJ2-7
IARDDRLPTYEQY
>TRBV20-1|TRBJ2-1
SARSWGGLAGGFYNEQF
>TRBV25-1|TRBJ1-5
ASISNQPQH
>TRBV7-8|TRBJ2-3
ASSLRDWGYFSTDTQY
>TRBV15|TRBJ2-1
ATSSAVAGVFNEQF
>TRBV4-1|TRBJ1-2
ASSQVNSRYGYT
>TRBV9|TRBJ2-1
ASSVGVPYNEQF
>TRBV3-1|TRBJ2-2
ASSIQTNTGELF
>TRBV20-1|TRBJ2-7
SARPAGNYEQY
>TRBV2|TRBJ2-7
ASMGGQGSYEQY